The source of this T cell receptor (beta chain) is a study of blood T cell repertoires in COVID-19 (TCRdb year 2020). For the study in its entirety: Samples from collaborators originated in the United States, Italy and Spain and spanned both the acute and convalescent phases of COVID-19. The material from the prospective study consisted of cDNA or gDNA derived from T cells, B-cell-depleted T cells, or PBMCs. Deeply sampled blood TCRbeta repertoires from subjects exposed to, actively infected with, or recovered from COVID-19 were included in the dataset. The repertoires were released in a freely available public database intended as a resource for research on the immune response to SARS-CoV-2. The samples were drawn from the first 160 participants of the ongoing ImmuneRACE study and from 1,254 subjects provided by 6 global collaborators. A de-identified subject ID, COVID-19 status, age in years and sex were almost always included in the sample metadata. Where available, HLA class I and class II types were obtained from metadata supplied by the sample provider rather than from assay-based typing.

The immunoSEQ Assay, a bias-controlled multiplex PCR, was used to amplify TCRbeta CDR3 regions from genomic DNA. Regarding the original processing steps: The number of nucleated cells in each sample was estimated from the amplification of reference gene primers within the assay. To quantify the absolute abundance of each unique TCRbeta CDR3 rearrangement, sequence reads were collapsed and filtered. For each sample, productive Simpson clonality was calculated as the square root of Simpson's diversity index over productive rearrangements. Entries here come from immuneACCESS through TCRdb and include only in-frame sequences with V and J called. Some clones fail to appear in such tables; in the studies checked, an unresolved V gene covers under half of the shortfall, and the cause of the remainder is unknown. The V and J calls and clone size are taken from that table; D and trimming were inferred from the DNA. This sample gives 250,000 or so clones in total; 70% to 90% of them show up just once. Approximately 3.3% of the sample goes to the ten largest clones.

Results the study describes overall, beyond this receptor: How much clinical and demographic metadata was included differed by source and by participant, and the metadata was provided uncurated.

Germline trimming amounts to 5 bases on V and 3 bases on J, with 2 as the count of junction bases outside the gene matches. Reading from cysteine to phenylalanine, the CDR3 counts 13 amino acids. Here the CDR3 DNA is all that survives: 39 bases in frame from base 1. From a lookup of the germline V gene (reference sequence), CDR1 and CDR2 are SSHAT and FNYEAQ. Comments on this clone: Its antigen is unknown. No qualities accompany the bases; no much larger clone lies one base away.

Each collaborating institution followed its own protocols to collect whole blood in K2EDTA tubes. For TCRbeta analysis, collaborators shipped samples in one of three forms: frozen whole blood, isolated PBMCs, or DNA extracted from either of those sample types. The receptor comes from a man aged 18 to 30 with active or convalescent COVID-19. The rearranged chain carries TRBV7-7 and TRBJ2-7; 9 bases in between match TRBD1. The material sequenced was peripheral blood. The CDR3: CASSPDRGYEQYF. The DNA reads as follows: TGTGCCAGCAGCCCGGACAGGGGCTACGAGCAGTACTTC.